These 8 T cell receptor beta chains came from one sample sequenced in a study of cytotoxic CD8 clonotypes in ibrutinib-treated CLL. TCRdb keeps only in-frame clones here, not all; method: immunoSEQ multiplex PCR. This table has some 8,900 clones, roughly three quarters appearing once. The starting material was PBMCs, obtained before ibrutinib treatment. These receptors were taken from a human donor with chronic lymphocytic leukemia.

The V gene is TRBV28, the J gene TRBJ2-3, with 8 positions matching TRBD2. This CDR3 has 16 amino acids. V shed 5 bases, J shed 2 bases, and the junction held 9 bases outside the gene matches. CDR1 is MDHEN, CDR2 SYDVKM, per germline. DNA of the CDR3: TGTGCCAGCAGTCTCCCACTAGCGGAGTACACAGATACGCAGTATTTT. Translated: CASSLPLAEYTDTQYF.

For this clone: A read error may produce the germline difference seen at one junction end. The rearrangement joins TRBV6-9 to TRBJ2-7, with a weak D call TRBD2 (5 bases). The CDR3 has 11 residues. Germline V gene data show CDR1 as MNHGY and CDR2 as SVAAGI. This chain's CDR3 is CATTSGSLGLF. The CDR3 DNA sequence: TGTGCCACCACCTCGGGCAGCCTTGGACTCTTC.

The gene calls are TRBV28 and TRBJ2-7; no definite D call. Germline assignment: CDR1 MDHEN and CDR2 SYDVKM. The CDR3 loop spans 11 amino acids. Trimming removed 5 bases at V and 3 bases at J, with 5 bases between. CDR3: CASSGRYEQYF. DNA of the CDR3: TGTGCCAGCAGTGGACGCTACGAGCAGTACTTC.

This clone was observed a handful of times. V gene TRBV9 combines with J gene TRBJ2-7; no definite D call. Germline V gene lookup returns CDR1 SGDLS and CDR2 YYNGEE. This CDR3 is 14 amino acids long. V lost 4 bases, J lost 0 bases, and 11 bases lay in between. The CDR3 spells CASSPTLSSYEQYF. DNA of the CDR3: TGTGCCAGCAGCCCGACTCTCAGCTCCTACGAGCAGTACTTC.

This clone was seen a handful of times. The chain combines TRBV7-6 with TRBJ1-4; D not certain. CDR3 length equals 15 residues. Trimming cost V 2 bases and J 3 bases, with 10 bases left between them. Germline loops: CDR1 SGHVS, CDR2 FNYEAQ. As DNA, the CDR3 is TGTGCCAGCAGCTTACGCTGGGGTTCTAATGAAAAACTGTTTTTT. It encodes CASSLRWGSNEKLFF.

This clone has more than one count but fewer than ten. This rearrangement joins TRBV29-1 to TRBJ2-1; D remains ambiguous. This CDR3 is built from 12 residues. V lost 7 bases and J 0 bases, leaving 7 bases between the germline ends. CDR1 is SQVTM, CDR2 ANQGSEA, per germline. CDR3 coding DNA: TGCAGCGCCCCCCGCTCCTACAATGAGCAGTTCTTC. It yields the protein CSAPRSYNEQFF.

The CDR3 here is CASQGQGGGNTEAFF. As DNA, the CDR3 is TGCGCCAGCCAGGGACAGGGAGGTGGAAACACTGAAGCTTTCTTT. V gene TRBV5-1 combines with J gene TRBJ1-1; TRBD1 matches 9 bases. The germline V gene encodes CDR1 SGHRS and CDR2 YFSETQ. V dropped 7 bases and J dropped 2; count of bases not matched to a gene: 9. This CDR3 spans 15 amino acids.

CDR3 bases: TGTGCCAGCAAAGCCTACGAGCAGTACTTC. It is translated as CASKAYEQYF. The genes are TRBV9 and TRBJ2-7; no firm D call. Germline CDR1 and CDR2: SGDLS and YYNGEE. This CDR3 is 10 amino acids long. V was shortened by 6 bases and J by 2 bases, with 3 bases between the two germline ends. The entire variable domain, with the rest obtained from reference TRBV9 and TRBJ2-7, is as follows: DSGVTQTPKHLITATGQRVTLRCSPRSGDLSVYWYQQSLDQGLQFLIQYYNGEERAKGNILERFSAQQFPDLHSELNLSSLELGDSALYFCASKAYEQYFGPGTRLTVT.